A selection of T cell receptor beta chains follows, all from one sample in a study of T-cell reconstitution after alpha-beta-depleted transplantation in children. TCRdb reanalysed the PCR reads using MiXCR and keeps one entry per CDR3 protein. The data show almost 250,000 distinct CDR3 sequences, roughly 23% seen once. Material: PBMCs, obtained before TCRalphabeta/CD19-depleted stem cell transplant. The receptors derive from a girl aged 2 to 10 with Fanconi anemia, due to receive a stem cell transplant. Both conserved end residues are part of each CDR3. The order of the fields is J gene, CDR3 length, V gene, clone size, D gene, CDR3 DNA, CDR3 protein. D genes are given only for firm matches. The listing skips clone size in some rows; elsewhere it reads once, few, many or a size class.

J: TRBJ2-7
length: 11
V: TRBV20-1
size: -
D: TRBD2
DNA: TGCAGTGCCACGACTAGCGGGGGGGAGTACTTC
CDR3: CSATTSGGEYF

J: TRBJ2-6
length: 15
V: TRBV7-9
size: -
D: -
DNA: TGTGCCAGCAGCTTAGAAGAGACTGGGGCCAACGTCCTGACTTTC
CDR3: CASSLEETGANVLTF

J: TRBJ2-7
length: 15
V: TRBV11-2
size: few
D: TRBD2
DNA: TGTGCCAGCAGCTTGGCGGGGGGGCAAAGAGTCGAGCAGTACTTC
CDR3: CASSLAGGQRVEQYF

J: TRBJ1-5
length: 15
V: TRBV21-1
size: -
D: -
DNA: TGTGCCAGCAGCTCCCAGATCAGGGCGGGGCAGCCCCAGCATTTT
CDR3: CASSSQIRAGQPQHF

J: TRBJ2-7
length: 13
V: TRBV7-6
size: few
D: TRBD2
DNA: TGTGCCAGCAGCTTAGGGCGGGAGGGCGAGCAGTACTTC
CDR3: CASSLGREGEQYF

J: TRBJ1-5
length: 14
V: TRBV27
size: many
D: -
DNA: TGTGCCAGCCGGTCGCGGCAGATTAATCAGCCCCAGCATTTT
CDR3: CASRSRQINQPQHF

J: TRBJ1-2
length: 17
V: TRBV6-5
size: many
D: TRBD1
DNA: TGTGCCAGCAGTTACGCGGCAGGGGGCCCGCTAACGCGTGGCTACACCTTC
CDR3: CASSYAAGGPLTRGYTF

J: TRBJ2-5
length: 16
V: TRBV12-3/TRBV12-4
size: -
D: TRBD2
DNA: TGTGCCAGCAGTTTTGCCCCCGGTAGCGGGGGAGAGACCCAGTACTTC
CDR3: CASSFAPGSGGETQYF

J: TRBJ2-7
length: 15
V: TRBV20-1
size: -
D: TRBD2
DNA: TGCAGTTCCGGACTAGCGGGGGGGAACGGGTACGAGCAGTACTTC
CDR3: CSSGLAGGNGYEQYF

J: TRBJ1-1
length: 13
V: TRBV29-1
size: many
D: -
DNA: TGCAGCGTTGCTATCGGGGCAAACACTGAAGCTTTCTTT
CDR3: CSVAIGANTEAFF

J: TRBJ1-2
length: 13
V: TRBV20-1
size: -
D: -
DNA: TGCAGTGAAAGTAACAGGGAGGGATATGGCTACACCTTC
CDR3: CSESNREGYGYTF

J: TRBJ2-5
length: 12
V: TRBV12-3/TRBV12-4
size: -
D: -
DNA: TGTGCCAGCAGTCCGAACGAGGAGACCCAGTACTTC
CDR3: CASSPNEETQYF

J: TRBJ1-5
length: 18
V: TRBV6-5
size: few
D: TRBD1
DNA: TGTGCCAGCAGTTACCCCGAGACAGGGGATGCATACAATCAGCCCCAGCATTTT
CDR3: CASSYPETGDAYNQPQHF

J: TRBJ2-7
length: 14
V: TRBV12-3/TRBV12-4
size: few
D: -
DNA: TGTGCCAGCAGAGAGAGTAGGAGCTCCTACGAGCAGTACTTC
CDR3: CASRESRSSYEQYF

J: TRBJ1-1
length: 12
V: TRBV20-1
size: -
D: -
DNA: TGCAGTGCTAGTGTCCAGCACACTGAAGCTTTCTTT
CDR3: CSASVQHTEAFF

J: TRBJ2-7
length: 14
V: TRBV20-1
size: -
D: -
DNA: TGCAGTGCCCAGCAAGCTCCTGGTAGGCACGAGCAGTACTTC
CDR3: CSAQQAPGRHEQYF

J: TRBJ2-7
length: 15
V: TRBV7-6
size: once
D: TRBD1
DNA: TGTGCCAGCAGCTTAAGGACAGGAAGTAATCACGAGCAGTACTTC
CDR3: CASSLRTGSNHEQYF

J: TRBJ1-2
length: 12
V: TRBV29-1
size: many
D: -
DNA: TGCAGCGTTGAGTCCGGGAACTATGGCTACACCTTC
CDR3: CSVESGNYGYTF

J: TRBJ2-7
length: 16
V: TRBV11-2
size: -
D: TRBD1
DNA: TGTGCCAGCAGCTTAACAGGGGGTTTAGTTTCCTACGAGCAGTACTTC
CDR3: CASSLTGGLVSYEQYF

J: TRBJ1-2
length: 14
V: TRBV6-1
size: few
D: TRBD1
DNA: TGTGCCAGCAGGACGGGACAGGGGAACTATGGCTACACCTTC
CDR3: CASRTGQGNYGYTF